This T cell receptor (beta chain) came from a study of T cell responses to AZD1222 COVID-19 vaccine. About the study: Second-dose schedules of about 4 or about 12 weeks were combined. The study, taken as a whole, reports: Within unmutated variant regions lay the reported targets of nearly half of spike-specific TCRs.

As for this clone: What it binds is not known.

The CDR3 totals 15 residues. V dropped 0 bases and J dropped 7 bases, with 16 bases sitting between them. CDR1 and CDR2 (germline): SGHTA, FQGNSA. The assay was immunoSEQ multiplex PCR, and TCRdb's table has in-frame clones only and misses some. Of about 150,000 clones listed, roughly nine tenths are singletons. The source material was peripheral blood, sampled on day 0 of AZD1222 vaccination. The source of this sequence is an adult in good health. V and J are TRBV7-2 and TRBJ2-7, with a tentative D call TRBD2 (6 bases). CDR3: CASSLALAPGREQYF. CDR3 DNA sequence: TGTGCCAGCAGCTTAGCTCTAGCGCCTGGGAGGGAGCAGTACTTC.